The 18 T cell receptor beta chains below all came from one sample that was sequenced in a study of blood T cells in healthy people across ages. A second about 6 to 12 cycle PCR used barcoded and J-beta primers. In TCRdb, the 5' RACE reads were re-called with MiXCR into one record per CDR3 protein. This table has over a million distinct CDR3 sequences, roughly 59% appearing once. Sequenced sample: blood. Source of these receptors: a man between 18 and 29 years old in good health.

The chain uses TRBV29-1 and TRBJ2-1, with D possibly matching TRBD2 (7 bases). CDR1 SQVTM and CDR2 ANQGSEA come from the germline V gene. CDR3 length: 14 residues. V dropped 7 bases and J dropped 0 bases, with 13 bases sitting between them. The CDR3 here is CSAGGGGSYNEQFF. The CDR3, as DNA: TGCAGCGCGGGGGGAGGGGGCTCCTACAATGAGCAGTTCTTC.

Points on this clonotype: The junction does not match germline at one end; this may be a read error. The chain is built from TRBV7-9 and TRBJ2-1; a weak D match, TRBD2 (5 bases). There are 13 residues in the CDR3. Germline CDR1 reads SEHNR; CDR2 reads FQNEAQ (reference sequence). The CDR3 spells CASSLPDYNEHFF. CDR3 coding DNA: TGTGCCAGCAGCTTACCAGACTACAATGAGCACTTCTTC.

Concerning this clonotype: One junction end disagrees with the germline gene, perhaps due to a read error. The V and J genes are TRBV29-1 and TRBJ2-1; 9 bases agree with TRBD1. This CDR3 spans 14 amino acids. CDR1 is SQVTM and CDR2 is ANQGSEA in the germline V gene. CDR3 loop: CNVEGTGKDNEQFF. The CDR3 DNA reads TGCAACGTTGAAGGGACAGGGAAAGATAATGAGCAGTTCTTC.

This clonotype has just a few counts. This chain links TRBV12-3 or TRBV12-4 with TRBJ2-3; D unresolved. CDR3 length: 16 residues. Trimming shortened V by 2 bases and J by 5 bases, and 17 bases separated the two germline ends. CDR3 nucleotides: TGTGCCAGCAGTTTATACTCTGGCCTGAAGGTAGATACGCAGTATTTT. It specifies CASSLYSGLKVDTQYF.

The V and J genes are TRBV4-1 and TRBJ2-1; D is perhaps TRBD2 (5 bases). The germline V gene has CDR1 MGHRA and CDR2 YSYEKL. Trimming cost V 4 bases and J 7 bases, with 11 bases left between them. This CDR3 is built from 13 residues. The CDR3 nucleotides are TGCGCCAGCAGCCTCAATGGAGGTAATGAGCAGTTCTTC. It specifies CASSLNGGNEQFF.

V gene TRBV20-1 combines with J gene TRBJ2-7; D not certain. The J call may be mistaken, given a closer DNA end match to TRBJ2-5. Germline assignment: CDR1 DFQATT and CDR2 SNEGSKA (reference sequence). The CDR3 consists of 13 residues. CDR3 loop: CSARDPLKETQYF. In nucleotides, the CDR3 is TGCAGTGCTAGAGACCCTTTAAAAGAGACCCAGTACTTC.

A few counts support this clonotype. The chain links TRBV27 to TRBJ2-1; 7 bases agree with TRBD1. The ends lost 4 bases at V and 0 bases at J; junction bases unmatched: 3. The germline V gene has CDR1 MNHEY and CDR2 SMNVEV (reference sequence). This CDR3 contains 15 residues. The CDR3 spells CASSWTGSSYNEQFF. CDR3 bases: TGTGCCAGCAGTTGGACAGGTAGCTCCTACAATGAGCAGTTCTTC.

The chain is built from TRBV27 and TRBJ1-2; perhaps TRBD1 as D (6 bases). The CDR3 covers 14 residues. CDR1 is MNHEY and CDR2 is SMNVEV in the germline V gene (reference sequence). Trimming stripped 5 bases from V and 6 bases from J, with 16 bases between. CDR3 amino acids: CASSTLGTPNGYTF. CDR3 nucleotide sequence: TGTGCCAGCAGTACCCTCGGGACACCTAATGGCTACACCTTC.

J is TRBJ2-2 and V is TRBV7-9, with 12 bases lining up with TRBD2. This CDR3 is 17 amino acids long. Losses at the gene ends were 5 bases for V and 4 bases for J; bases not matched to a gene: 8. CDR1 and CDR2 from the germline V gene are SEHNR and FQNEAQ (reference sequence). The CDR3 coding sequence is TGTGCCAGCAGCCTGACTAGCGGGAGTTACCTCACCGGGGAGCTGTTTTTT. Protein sequence: CASSLTSGSYLTGELFF.

This clonotype was seen a single time. The chain combines TRBV4-2 with TRBJ2-3; either TRBD1 or TRBD2 may fit D (6 bases each). Germline V gives CDR1 LGHNA, CDR2 YNFKEQ. The CDR3 has 16 amino acids. V lost 2 bases to trimming and J lost 4 bases, with 16 bases between them. CDR3 loop: CASSQQGQREADTQYF. CDR3 nucleotide sequence: TGTGCCAGCAGCCAACAGGGACAAAGGGAGGCAGATACGCAGTATTTT.

The chain combines TRBV20-1 with TRBJ2-7, with D perhaps TRBD1 or TRBD2 (5 bases each). Trimming removed 3 bases at V and 6 bases at J, with 15 bases between. Germline assignment: CDR1 DFQATT and CDR2 SNEGSKA (reference sequence). This CDR3 spans 13 amino acids. CDR3: CSARMDTRLEQYF. Here the CDR3 DNA reads TGCAGTGCTAGGATGGACACTAGACTCGAGCAGTACTTC.

The chain is built from TRBV2 and TRBJ1-4, with D possibly TRBD1 on 5 matching bases. The germline CDR1 and CDR2 sequences are SNHLY and FYNNEI. Trimming removed 4 bases from V and 6 bases from J, with 24 bases in between. The CDR3 has 18 amino acids. Here the CDR3 reads CASSVTLGGEAPYEKLFF. The CDR3 DNA follows: TGTGCCAGCAGTGTCACGTTGGGAGGGGAGGCACCTTATGAAAAACTGTTTTTT.

This clonotype was recorded a few times. J is TRBJ1-5 and V is TRBV20-1; 7 nucleotides align to TRBD1. Germline V gives CDR1 DFQATT, CDR2 SNEGSKA (reference sequence). The CDR3 has 13 residues. In DNA, the CDR3 is TGCAGCGTCCGAGGGGGCGCCGGCCAGCCCCAGCATTTT. Translating gives CSVRGGAGQPQHF.

The rearrangement uses TRBV4-3 and TRBJ2-2; 9 bases line up with TRBD2. The CDR3 runs 15 residues. Germline trimming cut 3 bases from V and 7 bases from J; bases unmatched to any gene: 6. Germline V CDR1 and CDR2: LGHNA, YSLEER. The CDR3 DNA follows: TGCGCCAGCAGCCAGGGAGGTAGCGGGGGCGGGGAGCTGTTTTTT. Its translation is CASSQGGSGGGELFF.

The chain joins TRBV7-2 to TRBJ2-3, with D perhaps TRBD2 (6 bases). Germline V gene lookup returns CDR1 SGHTA and CDR2 FQGNSA. The ends were cut back, 3 bases at V and 0 bases at J, with 13 bases in the middle. The CDR3 length is 16 residues. CDR3 protein: CASSFILRESTDTQYF. The CDR3 coding sequence is TGTGCCAGCAGCTTTATATTGCGGGAAAGCACAGATACGCAGTATTTT.

This clonotype was recorded a few times. J is TRBJ2-7 and V is TRBV7-9; TRBD2 is a possible D gene (6 bases). The CDR3 runs to 15 residues. The germline gives CDR1 SEHNR, CDR2 FQNEAQ (reference sequence). The V and J ends lost 4 bases and 4 bases respectively, with 17 bases between them. CDR3 sequence: CASSSRLVEGYEQYF. DNA of the CDR3: TGTGCCAGCAGCTCCCGACTAGTAGAGGGGTACGAGCAGTACTTC.

This clonotype was detected only once. The chain has TRBV14 and TRBJ2-3; 14 nucleotides align to TRBD2. Germline V gene sequence: CDR1 SGHDN, CDR2 FVKESK. The CDR3 extends over 22 amino acids. Trimming at V came to 0 bases and at J to 8 bases, leaving 22 bases not matched to a gene. The DNA of the CDR3 is TGTGCCAGCAGCCAAGAACCCGGACTAGCGGGAGGACCTCCCATGGGTGGCGTTACGCAGTATTTT. Its translation: CASSQEPGLAGGPPMGGVTQYF.

V is TRBV12-3 or TRBV12-4 and J is TRBJ1-5; D is perhaps TRBD1 (5 bases). The V end lost 6 bases, the J end lost 1 base, and 13 bases lay between the germline ends. This CDR3 comprises 15 residues. CDR3 protein: CASSLRGESNQPQHF. The CDR3 coding sequence is TGTGCCAGCAGCCTCCGGGGGGAGAGCAATCAGCCCCAGCATTTT.